Sequencing of this TCR beta chain was carried out in a study of Ad26.COV2.S vaccination and SARS-CoV-2 variants. Assay used: immunoSEQ multiplex PCR; TCRdb lists only in-frame clones, some missing. The table shows over 110,000 clones, with more than 80% occurring only once. Points on this clone: What it binds is not known.

Study-wide results and limits: Spike-specific TCR breadth was greater after Ad26.COV2.S than placebo.

Sample: peripheral blood, taken after recovery from COVID-19. The source is a human donor who had recovered from COVID-19.

CDR3 coding DNA: TGCGCCAGCAGCCCTAGACAGGGATTCAACACCGGGGAGCTGTTTTTT. Protein: CASSPRQGFNTGELFF. The V and J genes are TRBV4-1 and TRBJ2-2; 7 bases agree with TRBD1. The ends lost 4 bases at V and 2 bases at J; junction bases unmatched: 7. The germline V gene has CDR1 MGHRA and CDR2 YSYEKL. The CDR3 spans 16 residues.